This paragraph covers one T cell receptor beta chain sequence. The data belong to a study of blood T cell repertoires in COVID-19. The CDR3 is 12 residues long. Between the trimmed V and J ends, which lost 4 bases and 6 bases, there was a span of 8 bases. Germline assignment: CDR1 SGHDT and CDR2 YYEEEE. Generated by immunoSEQ multiplex PCR, the TCRdb table keeps only in-frame clones and is missing some. Here the sample spans over 200,000 clones, more than 75% being singletons. Input material: PBMCs or T cells enriched from blood (not recorded which). The source of this sequence is a man aged 18 to 30 who had recovered from COVID-19. The chain has TRBV5-6 and TRBJ1-5; D might be TRBD1 (5 bases). The CDR3 loop reads CASSIGGQPQHF. The CDR3 DNA reads as TGTGCCAGCAGCATCGGGGGTCAGCCCCAGCATTTT.